Listed below are T cell receptor beta chains from one sample, sequenced in a study of CD8 T cells in ankylosing spondylitis. MiXCR, applied by TCRdb to the 5' RACE reads, yields one record per CDR3 protein. The sample records under 150,000 distinct CDR3 sequences, roughly 15% being singletons. Material: blood, either unsorted or a sorted T cell fraction (not recorded which). The receptors were gathered from a female donor with ankylosing spondylitis or in good health (not recorded which). The CDR3 runs from the conserved cysteine through the conserved F or W. Rows give clone size only sometimes, using once, few, many, or a class for an expanded clone.

v_call clone_size cdr3_aa
TRBV6-5 many CASSYTDGGAGAFF
TRBV12-3/TRBV12-4 . CASRLNRDHEQYF
TRBV29-1 many CSVTPGGNIQYF
TRBV15 few CATSRSSGGGYNEQFF
TRBV11-2 few CASSFSGGNQPQHF
TRBV2 . CASSEAQVPLYGEQYF
TRBV6-1 . CASSPTGHTRSPLHF
TRBV7-9 many CASSLGVEAFF
TRBV7-6 many CATSEGGTYGYTF
TRBV20-1 few CSAIPSDSSGNTIYF
TRBV12-3/TRBV12-4 . CALSFSRDRGQIETQYF
TRBV11-2 few CASHSSSGFYNEQFF
TRBV6-2/TRBV6-3 . CASSAQGAGKEKLFF
TRBV5-1 . CASRSGTGSLGETQYF
TRBV7-9 many CASSLVLAGETQYF
TRBV10-3 many CAISESDRGGNEQFF
TRBV12-3/TRBV12-4 . CASCRQGPAFF
TRBV28 many CASSPPPRGNSNQPQHF
TRBV2 . CASRTVYEQYF
TRBV5-1 many CASSFQQGDYEQYF
TRBV25-1 . CASSGRRETQYF
TRBV20-1 many CSAHQDKSTDTQYF
TRBV7-8 . CASRRSSTRELFF
TRBV7-2 . CASSLTMGTIGYTF
TRBV6-5 . CASSYGLVGEQYF
TRBV14 many CASSFSGMAEAFF
TRBV3-1 many CASSQEGTYEQYF
TRBV11-2 many CASSYDTFRGTEAFF
TRBV7-6 . CASSRDRTYEQYF
TRBV20-1 many CSAPRVDGNTIYF
TRBV29-1 . CSDEEVIGLGEQFF
TRBV5-1 few CASSLETQGVEAFF
TRBV2 few CASSPWVGGYEQFF
TRBV5-1 . CASSFTLDSYNEQFF
TRBV28 many CASRPPGQKQFF